The text below deals with one T cell receptor (beta chain). This sequence may be a read error, since a much larger clone differs from it by one base. The final CDR3 position lacks the conserved phenylalanine or tryptophan, pointing to a likely read error. The sample comes from a study of molecular identifiers for immune sequencing clone quantification. CDR1 and CDR2 (germline): MNHEY, SVGAGI. The CDR3 length is 11 residues. Trimming removed 6 bases at V and 2 bases at J, with 2 bases between. TCRdb used MiXCR to reprocess the PCR reads, holding one entry per CDR3 protein. The repertoire holds tens of thousands of distinct CDR3 sequences, with about 20% as singletons.

Sequenced sample: naive CD8+ T cells from blood, with Jurkat cell RNA spiked in. Described subset: FACS-sorted CD8+CD4-CCR7+CD45RA+ naive T cells. V is TRBV6-5 and J is TRBJ2-1; D gene ambiguous. The clonotype comes from a human donor in good health. Some libraries in this study had Jurkat cell RNA spiked in. The CDR3 DNA sequence: TGTGCCAGCAGGACCTACAATGAGCAGTTCCTC. It yields the protein CASRTYNEQFL.